This entry is about one T cell receptor (beta chain). This entry is derived from a study of shared clonotypes between healthy human individuals. On the study more broadly: CD8 memory received one plate per donor, CD8 naive two, CD4 memory three and CD4 naive three.

Only in-frame clones appear in the TCRdb table, and some are missing; sequencing was by immunoSEQ multiplex PCR. The sample lists approximately 1,500,000 clones, approximately 96% occurring once. The donor cohort consisted entirely of Caucasian adults residing in Nashville, Tennessee. Deletions cut 5 bases from V and 2 bases from J, with 10 bases between. The CDR3 has 14 residues. Germline CDR1 and CDR2: SGHNT and YENEEA. Sequencing was carried out using naive CD4+ T cells sorted from blood. As to subset: CD45RA+ positively selected. V usage is TRBV11-3 and J usage is TRBJ2-1; possible D gene TRBD1, 6 bases. The TCR originated in a man between 25 and 39 years old in good health. The CDR3 region is CASSPQGTYNEQFF. The CDR3 DNA follows: TGTGCCAGCAGCCCCCAGGGGACCTACAATGAGCAGTTCTTC.